The clone carrying this T cell receptor beta chain was found a few times. The same CDR3 is also encoded by other DNA sequences in this sample. Per the authors' pipeline: The assay estimated nucleated cells by amplifying reference gene primers. The protocol was immunoSEQ multiplex PCR, while the TCRdb copy is restricted to in-frame clones and leaves out a portion. V and J calls and clone size come straight from that table; D and trimming were deduced from the DNA. The sample lists about 170,000 clones; over 65% were seen once. The data were taken from a study of blood T cell repertoires in COVID-19. The V end lost 1 base, the J end lost 1 base, and 5 bases lay between the germline ends. The CDR3 runs 13 residues.

The chain carries TRBV12-3 or TRBV12-4 and TRBJ2-7; D unclear. The sequenced sample consisted of peripheral blood. This TCR was sampled from a woman of 80 years or more with acute or convalescent COVID-19. The CDR3 DNA reads as TGTGCCAGCAGTTTAGGGCAGTCCTACGAGCAGTACTTC. Its protein is CASSLGQSYEQYF.